The 23 T cell receptor beta chains below come from one sample, sequenced in a study of blood T cell repertoires in COVID-19. This table comes from immunoSEQ multiplex PCR, and its TCRdb copy is limited to in-frame clones, with some not included. This sample carries about 250,000 clones, roughly nine tenths of them seen once, and the ten largest clones take under 3%. Specimen: PBMCs or T cells enriched from blood (not recorded which). All receptors derive from a woman under 30 who had recovered from COVID-19.

V is TRBV5-1 and J is TRBJ2-3; 13 bases line up with TRBD2. The junction had 5 bases not matched to a gene; V was cut back by 4 bases and J by 3 bases. The CDR3 covers 16 residues. The germline V gene encodes CDR1 SGHRS and CDR2 YFSETQ. The CDR3 region has the DNA TGCGCCAGCAGCCAGGGACTAGCGGGGTCTACAGATACGCAGTATTTT. This gives the protein CASSQGLAGSTDTQYF.

The rearrangement joins TRBV3-1 (or the pseudogene TRBV3-2) to TRBJ2-2; 14 bases map to TRBD2. The CDR3 contains 18 residues. Germline-derived CDR1 and CDR2 are LGHDT and YNNKEL (reference sequence). The J segment lost 2 bases and the V segment lost 4 bases, leaving 6 bases of the junction unmatched. CDR3 DNA: TGTGCCAGCAGCCTCGGACTAGCGGGGGGATTAAACACCGGGGAGCTGTTTTTT. Protein product: CASSLGLAGGLNTGELFF.

This chain joins TRBV27 and TRBJ2-1, with 8 bases that match TRBD2. V lost 5 bases, J lost 0 bases, and 12 bases stayed unmatched. The CDR3 has 18 residues. Germline V CDR1 and CDR2: MNHEY, SMNVEV (reference sequence). CDR3 loop: CASSPWSSGVSSYNEQFF. The CDR3 bases are TGTGCCAGCAGTCCGTGGAGTAGCGGGGTTAGCTCCTACAATGAGCAGTTCTTC.

As to this clone: Other nucleotide sequences from this sample produce the same CDR3. The chain couples TRBV5-1 to TRBJ2-5, with 7 nucleotides matching TRBD1. The CDR3 totals 19 residues. The germline V gene encodes CDR1 SGHRS and CDR2 YFSETQ. V was pared by 0 bases and J by 1 base, with 15 bases of the junction left unmatched. CDR3 bases: TGCGCCAGCAGCTTGGCCGGGGCAGGGGGTCGGGCGGGCCAAGAGACCCAGTACTTC. Its translation is CASSLAGAGGRAGQETQYF.

The rearrangement links TRBV5-4 to TRBJ2-1; tentative D call: TRBD1 (6 bases). V lost 6 bases to trimming and J lost 1 base, with 14 bases between them. This CDR3 is built from 15 residues. Per the germline V gene, CDR1 is SGHNT and CDR2 is YYREEE (reference sequence). The CDR3 loop reads CASTVGQGSYNEQFF. CDR3 sequence (DNA): TGTGCCAGCACCGTGGGACAAGGGTCCTACAATGAGCAGTTCTTC. Full variable domain (missing parts from reference TRBV5-4 and TRBJ2-1): ETGVTQSPTHLIKTRGQQVTLRCSSQSGHNTVSWYQQALGQGPQFIFQYYREEENGRGNFPPRFSGLQFPNYSSELNVNALELDDSALYLCASTVGQGSYNEQFFGPGTRLTVL.

V usage is TRBV5-6 and J usage is TRBJ1-2, with a tentative D call TRBD1 (5 bases). The germline V gene has CDR1 SGHDT and CDR2 YYEEEE. The length of the CDR3 is 14 residues. The germline V and J ends were trimmed by 4 bases and 11 bases, with 21 bases remaining between them. This CDR3 reads CASSPGGVAPLYTF. The CDR3 bases are TGTGCCAGCAGCCCGGGAGGGGTAGCCCCATTATACACCTTC.

Regarding this clone: A read error may account for a junction end that differs from germline. The chain links TRBV27 to TRBJ2-2; the match to TRBD2 covers 12 bases. In germline, CDR1 is MNHEY, CDR2 SMNVEV (reference sequence). The length of the CDR3 is 16 residues. CDR3 sequence reads: CASSFLAGGNPGELFF. The CDR3 DNA reads as TGTGCCAGCAGTTTTCTAGCGGGGGGGAACCCCGGGGAGCTGTTTTTT.

The rearrangement joins TRBV27 to TRBJ1-6; possible D gene TRBD1, 5 bases. The germline V gene has CDR1 MNHEY and CDR2 SMNVEV (reference sequence). With 6 bases removed from V and 4 bases from J, the gap between germline ends came to 13 bases. CDR3 length: 15 amino acids. The CDR3 nucleotides read TGTGCCAGCAGCTGGGCTGGGGCTTATAATTCACCCCTCCACTTT. The encoded protein is CASSWAGAYNSPLHF.

In its sample, this clone was seen once. This rearrangement joins TRBV4-1 to TRBJ1-1, with no clear D. This CDR3 is built from 13 residues. The germline V and J ends were trimmed by 3 bases and 4 bases, with 9 bases remaining between them. Germline CDR1 and CDR2: MGHRA and YSYEKL. CDR3 sequence: CASSHPGSTEAFF. The CDR3 DNA sequence: TGCGCCAGCAGCCACCCGGGGAGCACTGAAGCTTTCTTT.

V and J are TRBV9 and TRBJ2-7; possible D gene TRBD2, 5 bases. The CDR3 contains 12 residues. Trimming took 3 bases from V and 7 from J, leaving 11 bases between them. CDR1 and CDR2 from the germline V gene are SGDLS and YYNGEE. Here the CDR3 DNA reads TGTGCCAGCAGCGATGCGGGTCTGGAGCAGTACTTC. Translating it yields CASSDAGLEQYF.

This clone was detected once. The DNA for the CDR3 is TGTGCCAGCAGCCAAGACCATACAGGGACCACTGAAGCTTTCTTT. It yields the protein CASSQDHTGTTEAFF. This chain links TRBV4-2 with TRBJ1-1; perhaps TRBD1 as D (6 bases). The CDR3 has 15 amino acids. Per germline, CDR1 LGHNA and CDR2 YNFKEQ. V was trimmed by 0 bases and J by 4 bases, leaving 12 bases between them.

The chain is built from TRBV3-1 (or the pseudogene TRBV3-2) and TRBJ2-3, with TRBD2 matching 14 bases. Trimming at V came to 3 bases and at J to 3 bases, leaving 17 bases not matched to a gene. CDR1 is LGHDT and CDR2 is YNNKEL in the germline V gene (reference sequence). CDR3 length: 21 amino acids. For the CDR3, the DNA is TGTGCCAGCAGCCAGAGAAGGATCGGACTAGCGGGGGGTACGGCTACAGATACGCAGTATTTT. Protein sequence: CASSQRRIGLAGGTATDTQYF.

The chain has TRBV4-1 and TRBJ1-1; possibly TRBD1 for D (6 bases). V lost 0 bases to trimming and J lost 2 bases, with 10 bases between them. This CDR3 comprises 15 residues. Germline CDR1 is MGHRA and CDR2 is YSYEKL. In DNA form, the CDR3 reads TGCGCCAGCAGCCAAGAGGGGGGGGCAAACACTGAAGCTTTCTTT. This sequence encodes CASSQEGGANTEAFF.

The chain recombines TRBV28 with TRBJ1-5, with a possible D match to TRBD1 (6 bases). V dropped 7 bases and J dropped 5 bases, with 24 bases sitting between them. CDR3 length equals 17 residues. Germline V gene lookup returns CDR1 MDHEN and CDR2 SYDVKM. The CDR3 loop is CASITRRAGAGHQPQHF. The CDR3 region has the DNA TGTGCCAGCATCACCCGCCGGGCGGGGGCAGGACATCAGCCCCAGCATTTT.

The chain links TRBV16 to TRBJ1-1; a possible D gene is TRBD1 (5 bases). The CDR3 covers 20 residues. V lost 2 bases to trimming and J lost 4 bases, with 29 bases between them. Germline V gives CDR1 KGHSY, CDR2 FQNENV. CDR3 region: CASSQAEGSRDSIFGTEAFF. In nucleotides, the CDR3 is TGTGCCAGCAGCCAAGCTGAAGGTAGCAGGGACTCGATTTTTGGCACTGAAGCTTTCTTT.

The J gene is TRBJ2-5, the V gene TRBV3-1 (or the pseudogene TRBV3-2); 13 nucleotides agree with TRBD2. Germline CDR1 LGHDT, CDR2 YNNKEL (reference sequence). Trimming took 4 bases from V and 5 from J; bases not matched to a gene: 4. The CDR3 contains 15 residues. In DNA, the CDR3 is TGTGCCAGCAGCCCAAGACTAGCGGGGGGTGAGACCCAGTACTTC. Protein sequence: CASSPRLAGGETQYF.

The J gene is TRBJ2-1, the V gene TRBV5-4, with 8 nucleotides matching TRBD1. CDR3 size: 16 residues. J lost 0 bases, V lost 0 bases, and 2 bases had no gene match. In germline, CDR1 is SGHNT, CDR2 YYREEE (reference sequence). The DNA of the CDR3 is TGTGCCAGCAGCTTGGACAGGGGGAGCTCCTACAATGAGCAGTTCTTC. Protein sequence: CASSLDRGSSYNEQFF. The entire variable domain, with the rest obtained from reference TRBV5-4 and TRBJ2-1, is as follows: ETGVTQSPTHLIKTRGQQVTLRCSSQSGHNTVSWYQQALGQGPQFIFQYYREEENGRGNFPPRFSGLQFPNYSSELNVNALELDDSALYLCASSLDRGSSYNEQFFGPGTRLTVL.

This clone was picked up one time. J is TRBJ1-1 and V is TRBV5-1; 7 nucleotides align to TRBD1. CDR3 length: 13 residues. CDR1 SGHRS and CDR2 YFSETQ come from the germline V gene. The J segment lost 8 bases and the V segment lost 3 bases, leaving 7 bases of the junction unmatched. The chain's CDR3 is CASSSRDRSEAFF. The DNA of the CDR3 is TGCGCCAGCAGCTCCAGGGACAGAAGCGAAGCTTTCTTT.

This sequence joins TRBV20-1 and TRBJ1-5; 7 nucleotides match TRBD1. Trimming took 3 bases from V and 5 from J; bases not matched to a gene: 10. Germline CDR1 is DFQATT and CDR2 is SNEGSKA (reference sequence). The length of the CDR3 is 15 residues. CDR3 sequence reads: CSASFTTGSDQPQHF. Here the CDR3 DNA reads TGCAGTGCTAGTTTTACGACAGGGTCCGATCAGCCCCAGCATTTT.

The rearrangement joins TRBV6-5 to TRBJ1-2; 10 positions agree with TRBD1. The CDR3 is 13 amino acids. CDR1 and CDR2 from the germline V gene are MNHEY and SVGAGI. V lost 6 bases and J lost 6; bases outside the gene matches: 4. Here the CDR3 reads CASRDRGRDGYTF. The DNA of the CDR3 is TGTGCCAGCAGGGACAGGGGGAGGGATGGCTACACCTTC.

The chain recombines TRBV11-2 with TRBJ1-3; no clear D. The CDR3 has 13 residues. Germline V gene lookup returns CDR1 SGHAT and CDR2 FQNNGV. V dropped 7 bases and J dropped 0 bases, with 7 bases sitting between them. The DNA for the CDR3 is TGTGCCAGCACCTCTAACTCTGGAAACACCATATATTTT. Residues: CASTSNSGNTIYF.

This clone has only one observation. The chain joins TRBV4-1 to TRBJ2-1; 13 bases are shared with TRBD2. CDR3 length equals 15 residues. Germline CDR1 is MGHRA and CDR2 is YSYEKL. V lost 5 bases to trimming and J lost 9 bases; unmatched junction nucleotides: 7. CDR3 protein: CASSAGLAGLGEQFF. The CDR3 DNA sequence: TGCGCCAGCAGCGCGGGACTAGCGGGGCTGGGTGAGCAGTTCTTC.

The chain is built from TRBV19 and TRBJ1-1, with D perhaps TRBD1 (6 bases). CDR1 is LNHDA, CDR2 SQIVND, per germline (reference sequence). The CDR3 totals 13 residues. V was pared by 5 bases and J by 1 base, with 8 bases between. As DNA, the CDR3 is TGTGCCAGTAGTTCCAGGGGGAACACTGAAGCTTTCTTT. Translation: CASSSRGNTEAFF.